This T cell receptor (beta chain) was profiled in a study of T cells after yellow fever vaccination. MiXCR was run by TCRdb on the 5' RACE reads, yielding one entry per CDR3 protein. The sample contains some 300,000 distinct CDR3 sequences, roughly 8.4% of which appear only once. CDR1 is SGDLS, CDR2 YYNGEE, per germline. V shed 4 bases and J shed 2 bases, with 17 bases lying between them. This CDR3 has 16 amino acids. The sequences come from PBMCs, collected approximately 47 days after the first yellow fever vaccination. The chain is built from TRBV9 and TRBJ2-3, with D perhaps given as TRBD1 or TRBD2 (5 bases each). The sequence came from a man aged 18 to 29 who received the YFV17D yellow fever vaccine. DNA of the CDR3: TGTGCCAGCAGCAACAACCGGGACGGTTACACAGATACGCAGTATTTT. Its translation: CASSNNRDGYTDTQYF.